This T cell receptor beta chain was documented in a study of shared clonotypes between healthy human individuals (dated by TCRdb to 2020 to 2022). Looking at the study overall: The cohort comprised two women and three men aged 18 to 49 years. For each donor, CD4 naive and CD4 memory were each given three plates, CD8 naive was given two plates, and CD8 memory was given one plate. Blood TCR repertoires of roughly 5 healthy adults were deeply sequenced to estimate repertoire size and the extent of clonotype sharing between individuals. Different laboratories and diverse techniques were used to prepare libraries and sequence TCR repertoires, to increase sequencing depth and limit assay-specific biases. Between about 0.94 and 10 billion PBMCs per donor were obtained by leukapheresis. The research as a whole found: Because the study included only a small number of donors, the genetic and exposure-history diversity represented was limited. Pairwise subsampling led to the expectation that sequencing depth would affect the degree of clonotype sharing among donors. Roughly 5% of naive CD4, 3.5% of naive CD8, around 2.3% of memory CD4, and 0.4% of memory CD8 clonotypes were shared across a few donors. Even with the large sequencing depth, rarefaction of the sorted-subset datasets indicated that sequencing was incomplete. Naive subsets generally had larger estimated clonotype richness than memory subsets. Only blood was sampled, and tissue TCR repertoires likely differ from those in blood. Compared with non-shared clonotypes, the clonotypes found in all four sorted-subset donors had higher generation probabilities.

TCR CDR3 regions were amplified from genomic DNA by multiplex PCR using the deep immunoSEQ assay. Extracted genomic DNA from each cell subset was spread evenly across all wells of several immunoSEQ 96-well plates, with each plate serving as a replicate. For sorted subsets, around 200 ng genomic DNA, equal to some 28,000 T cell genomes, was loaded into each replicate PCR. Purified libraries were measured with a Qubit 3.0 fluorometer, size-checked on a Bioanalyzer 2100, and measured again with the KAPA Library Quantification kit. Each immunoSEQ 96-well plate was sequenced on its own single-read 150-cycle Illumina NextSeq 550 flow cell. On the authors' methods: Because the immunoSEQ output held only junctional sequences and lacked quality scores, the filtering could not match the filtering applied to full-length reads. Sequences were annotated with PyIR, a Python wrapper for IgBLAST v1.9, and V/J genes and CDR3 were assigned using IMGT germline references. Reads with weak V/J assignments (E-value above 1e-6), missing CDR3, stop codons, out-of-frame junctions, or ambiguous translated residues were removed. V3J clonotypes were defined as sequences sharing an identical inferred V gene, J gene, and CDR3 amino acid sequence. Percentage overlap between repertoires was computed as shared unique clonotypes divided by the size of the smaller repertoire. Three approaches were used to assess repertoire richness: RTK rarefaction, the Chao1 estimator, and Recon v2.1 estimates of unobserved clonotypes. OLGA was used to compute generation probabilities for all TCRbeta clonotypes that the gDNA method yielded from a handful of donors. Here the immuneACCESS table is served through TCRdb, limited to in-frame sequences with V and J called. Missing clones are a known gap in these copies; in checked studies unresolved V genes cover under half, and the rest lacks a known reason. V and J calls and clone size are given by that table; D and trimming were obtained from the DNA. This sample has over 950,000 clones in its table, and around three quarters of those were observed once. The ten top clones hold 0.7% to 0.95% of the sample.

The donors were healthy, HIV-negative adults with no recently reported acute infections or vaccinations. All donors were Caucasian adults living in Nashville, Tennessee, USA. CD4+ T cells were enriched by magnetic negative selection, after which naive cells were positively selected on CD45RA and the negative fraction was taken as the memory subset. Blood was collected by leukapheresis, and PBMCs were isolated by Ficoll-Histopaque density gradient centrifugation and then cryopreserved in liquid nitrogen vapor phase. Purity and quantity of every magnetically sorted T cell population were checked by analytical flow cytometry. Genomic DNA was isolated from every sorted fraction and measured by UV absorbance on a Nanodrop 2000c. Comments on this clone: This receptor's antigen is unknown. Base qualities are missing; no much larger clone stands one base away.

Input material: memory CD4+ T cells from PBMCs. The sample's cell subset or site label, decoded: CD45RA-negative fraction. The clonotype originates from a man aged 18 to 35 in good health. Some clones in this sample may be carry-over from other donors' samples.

The CDR3: CASSATLTGTRRTGELFF. The nucleotides read TGTGCCAGCAGCGCGACCTTGACCGGGACTAGAAGGACCGGGGAGCTGTTTTTT. The sequence is built from TRBV9 and TRBJ2-2; 8 bases in between match TRBD2. Trimmed from V: 3 bases; trimmed from J: 5 bases; junction bases lacking a gene match: 15. From a lookup of the germline V gene, CDR1 and CDR2 are SGDLS and YYNGEE. The CDR3, from cysteine to phenylalanine, totals 18 residues. Only CDR3 DNA remains: 54 bases, in frame from the first base.